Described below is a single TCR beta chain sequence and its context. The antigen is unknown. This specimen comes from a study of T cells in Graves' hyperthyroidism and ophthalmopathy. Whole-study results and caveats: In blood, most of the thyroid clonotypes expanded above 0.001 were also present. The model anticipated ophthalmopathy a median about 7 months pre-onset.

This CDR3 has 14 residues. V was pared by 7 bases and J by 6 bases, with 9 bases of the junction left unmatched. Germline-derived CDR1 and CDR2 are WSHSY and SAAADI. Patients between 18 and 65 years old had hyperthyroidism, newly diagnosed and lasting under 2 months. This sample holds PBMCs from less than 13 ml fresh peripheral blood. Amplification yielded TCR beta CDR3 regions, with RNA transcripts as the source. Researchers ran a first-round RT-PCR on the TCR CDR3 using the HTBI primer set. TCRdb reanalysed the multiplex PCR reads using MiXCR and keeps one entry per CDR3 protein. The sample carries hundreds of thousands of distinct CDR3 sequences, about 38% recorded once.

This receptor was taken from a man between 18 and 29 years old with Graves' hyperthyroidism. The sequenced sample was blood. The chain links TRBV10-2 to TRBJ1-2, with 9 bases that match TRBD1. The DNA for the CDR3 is TGCGCCAGCACGTCAGTGGGGACAGGGAATGGCTACACCTTC. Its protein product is CASTSVGTGNGYTF.